These 9 T cell receptor beta chains share one sample of origin, sequenced in a study of cytomegalovirus exposure and HLA in healthy donors. Both 60 Vbeta primers and 13 Jbeta primers went into the PCR. Profiling relied on immunoSEQ multiplex PCR, and the TCRdb table lists in-frame clones only, not all of them. The profile shows 170,000 or so clones, 75% to 85% of them singletons. Sequencing used PBMCs. Source of these receptors: a man aged 25 to 40 in good health and CMV-seropositive.

The rearrangement joins TRBV4-1 to TRBJ2-7; possibly TRBD1 for D (6 bases). The CDR3 has 14 residues. V was trimmed by 3 bases and J by 3 bases, leaving 12 bases between them. The V gene's germline CDR1 is MGHRA and CDR2 YSYEKL. This CDR3 reads CASSQTVRGYEQYF. The CDR3 DNA follows: TGCGCCAGCAGCCAGACAGTCAGGGGCTACGAGCAGTACTTC.

The chain carries TRBV5-6 and TRBJ1-4; 9 bases agree with TRBD1. The CDR3 is made up of 16 amino acids. From germline, CDR1 is SGHDT and CDR2 YYEEEE. Unmatched junction bases numbered 7, after V lost 3 bases and J lost 4 bases. CDR3 amino acids: CASSWDRASGNEKLFF. The CDR3 region has the DNA TGTGCCAGCAGCTGGGACAGGGCCTCCGGTAATGAAAAACTGTTTTTT.

The CDR3 DNA follows: TGTGCCAGCAGCCAAGAAACGAGGCCGGTGGAGACCCAGTACTTC. Translation gives CASSQETRPVETQYF. The chain joins TRBV4-2 to TRBJ2-5; D ambiguous. Trimming removed 0 bases at V and 5 bases at J, with 13 bases between. CDR1 and CDR2 from the germline V gene are LGHNA and YNFKEQ. The CDR3 extends over 15 amino acids.

This sequence joins TRBV5-1 and TRBJ2-2, with 11 bases matching TRBD1. Trimming at V came to 3 bases and at J to 5 bases, leaving 3 bases not matched to a gene. This CDR3 spans 15 amino acids. CDR1 and CDR2 from the germline V gene are SGHRS and YFSETQ. This CDR3 reads CASSSRDRGTGELFF. The CDR3 DNA follows: TGCGCCAGCAGCTCCCGGGACAGGGGGACCGGGGAGCTGTTTTTT.

The genes are TRBV4-1 and TRBJ2-5; unclear D gene. The V end was cut by 4 bases, the J end by 5 bases, with 14 bases between. The CDR3 length is 14 residues. Germline-derived CDR1 and CDR2 are MGHRA and YSYEKL. The DNA of the CDR3 is TGCGCCAGCAGCCGCGGTCGCTCTCCGGAGACCCAGTACTTC. Translation gives CASSRGRSPETQYF.

The chain combines TRBV4-3 with TRBJ1-5; unclear D gene. V lost 4 bases, J lost 6 bases, and 19 bases lay in between. CDR3 length equals 16 residues. CDR1 and CDR2 from the germline V gene are LGHNA and YSLEER. The CDR3 DNA reads as TGCGCCAGCAGCCCTCGTGCCGGGAGAGGAAGTCAGCCCCAGCATTTT. It codes for CASSPRAGRGSQPQHF.

The chain has TRBV29-1 and TRBJ2-7; the D gene is possibly TRBD1 (6 bases). CDR1 and CDR2 (germline): SQVTM, ANQGSEA. The CDR3 has 15 amino acids. V was trimmed by 8 bases and J by 0 bases, leaving 20 bases between them. The CDR3 DNA follows: TGCAGCTTCGGTACCGGGACACTGAACTCCTACGAGCAGTACTTC. Translation: CSFGTGTLNSYEQYF.

This clone has more than one count but fewer than ten. V usage is TRBV4-3 and J usage is TRBJ2-3, with 7 bases identical to TRBD2. CDR3 length: 16 amino acids. V dropped 3 bases and J dropped 0; count of bases not matched to a gene: 6. Germline loops: CDR1 LGHNA, CDR2 YSLEER. For the CDR3, the DNA is TGCGCCAGCAGCCAGGGACTATTCCCTAGCACAGATACGCAGTATTTT. Protein: CASSQGLFPSTDTQYF.

The chain has TRBV19 and TRBJ1-5; possible D gene TRBD1, 5 bases. Germline values: CDR1 LNHDA, CDR2 SQIVND (reference sequence). The CDR3 sequence is 16 residues long. V shed 3 bases and J shed 7 bases, with 19 bases lying between them. The DNA of the CDR3 is TGTGCCAGTAGTATGTGGGCCTCAGGGTCGAGGCAGCCCCAGCATTTT. It specifies CASSMWASGSRQPQHF. Supplemented by reference TRBV19 and TRBJ1-5, the full variable domain reads DGGITQSPKYLFRKEGQNVTLSCEQNLNHDAMYWYRQDPGQGLRLIYYSQIVNDFQKGDIAEGYSVSREKKESFPLTVTSAQKNPTAFYLCASSMWASGSRQPQHFGDGTRLSIL.